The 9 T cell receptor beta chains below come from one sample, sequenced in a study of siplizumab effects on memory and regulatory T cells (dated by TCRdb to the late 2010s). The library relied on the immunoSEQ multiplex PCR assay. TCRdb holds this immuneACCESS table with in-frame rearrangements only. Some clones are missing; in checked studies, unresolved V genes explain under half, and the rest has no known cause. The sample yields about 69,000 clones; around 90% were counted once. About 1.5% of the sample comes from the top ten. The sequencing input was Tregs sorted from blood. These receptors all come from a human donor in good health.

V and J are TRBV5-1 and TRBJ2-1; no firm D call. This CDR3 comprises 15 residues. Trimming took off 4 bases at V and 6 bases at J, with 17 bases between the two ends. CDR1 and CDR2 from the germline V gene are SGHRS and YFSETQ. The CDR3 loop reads CASSRTADSGNEQFF. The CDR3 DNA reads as TGCGCCAGCAGCCGGACCGCGGATTCTGGCAATGAGCAGTTCTTC.

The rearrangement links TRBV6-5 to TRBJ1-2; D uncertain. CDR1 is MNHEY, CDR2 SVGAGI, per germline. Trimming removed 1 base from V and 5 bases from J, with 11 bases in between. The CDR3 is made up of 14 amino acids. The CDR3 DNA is TGTGCCAGCAGTTACTTAGGAGGCCCATATGGCTACACCTTC. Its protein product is CASSYLGGPYGYTF.

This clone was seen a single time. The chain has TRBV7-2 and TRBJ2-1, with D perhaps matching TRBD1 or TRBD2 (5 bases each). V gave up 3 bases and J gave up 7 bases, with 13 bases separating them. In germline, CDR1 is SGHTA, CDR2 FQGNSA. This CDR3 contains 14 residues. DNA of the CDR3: TGTGCCAGCAGCTTCCGGGACCCAGGGAATGAGCAGTTCTTC. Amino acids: CASSFRDPGNEQFF.

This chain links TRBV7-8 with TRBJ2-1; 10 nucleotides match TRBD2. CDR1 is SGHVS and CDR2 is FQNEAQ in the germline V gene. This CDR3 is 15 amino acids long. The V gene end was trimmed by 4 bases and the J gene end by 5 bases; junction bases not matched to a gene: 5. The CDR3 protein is CASSSSGRSHNEQFF. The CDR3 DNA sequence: TGTGCCAGCAGCTCTAGCGGGAGATCCCACAATGAGCAGTTCTTC.

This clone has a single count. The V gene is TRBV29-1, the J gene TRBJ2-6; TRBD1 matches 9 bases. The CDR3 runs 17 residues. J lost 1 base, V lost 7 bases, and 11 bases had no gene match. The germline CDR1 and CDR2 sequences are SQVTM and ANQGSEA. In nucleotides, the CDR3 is TGCAGCGCCCTAAACCGGGACAGGGTTTCTGGGGCCAACGTCCTGACTTTC. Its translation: CSALNRDRVSGANVLTF.

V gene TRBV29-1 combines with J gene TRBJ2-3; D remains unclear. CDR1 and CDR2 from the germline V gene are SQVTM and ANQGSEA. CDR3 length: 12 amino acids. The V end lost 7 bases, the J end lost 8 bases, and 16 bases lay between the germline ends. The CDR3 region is CSARLGKGTQYF. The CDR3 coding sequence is TGCAGCGCTCGACTGGGAAAGGGTACGCAGTATTTT.

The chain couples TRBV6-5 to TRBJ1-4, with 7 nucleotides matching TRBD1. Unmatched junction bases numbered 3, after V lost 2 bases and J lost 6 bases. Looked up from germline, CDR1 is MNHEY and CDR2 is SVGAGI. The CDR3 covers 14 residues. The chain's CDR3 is CASSYRGPDEKLFF. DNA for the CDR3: TGTGCCAGCAGTTACAGGGGGCCTGATGAAAAACTGTTTTTT.

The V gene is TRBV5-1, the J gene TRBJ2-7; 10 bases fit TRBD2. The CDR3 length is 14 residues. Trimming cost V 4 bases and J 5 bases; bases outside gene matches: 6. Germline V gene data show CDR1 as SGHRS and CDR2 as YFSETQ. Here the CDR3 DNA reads TGCGCCAGCAGCCTAGGACTAGCGGCGGACGAGCAGTACTTC. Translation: CASSLGLAADEQYF.

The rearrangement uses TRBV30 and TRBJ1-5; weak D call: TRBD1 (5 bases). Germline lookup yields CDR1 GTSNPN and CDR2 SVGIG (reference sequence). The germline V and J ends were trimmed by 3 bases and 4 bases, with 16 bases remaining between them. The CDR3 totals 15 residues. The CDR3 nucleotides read TGTGCCTGGAGCCAAGGAGTGCGGGGGAATCAGCCCCAGCATTTT. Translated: CAWSQGVRGNQPQHF. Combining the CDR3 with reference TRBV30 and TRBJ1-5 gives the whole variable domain SQTIHQWPATLVQPVGSPLSLECTVEGTSNPNLYWYRQAAGRGLQLLFYSVGIGQISSEVPQNLSASRPQDRQFILSSKKLLLSDSGFYLCAWSQGVRGNQPQHFGDGTRLSIL.